The entry that follows covers one TCR beta chain sequence. The sample originates from a study of blood T cell repertoires in COVID-19. The wider study: Both acute and convalescent COVID-19 samples were obtained from the United States, Italy and Spain.

Authors' data handling: From reference gene primer amplification, estimates of nucleated cell counts were derived. Clones were sequenced by immunoSEQ multiplex PCR, and TCRdb holds only the in-frame ones, with some missing. V, J and clone size were drawn from that table, and D and trimming were deduced from the DNA. The sample contains 91,000 or so clones, around 84% of which appear only once. In germline, CDR1 is SNHLY, CDR2 FYNNEI. V trimming: 5 bases; J trimming: 2 bases; junction bases outside the gene matches: 6. This CDR3 is built from 15 residues. This clonotype was obtained from a woman aged 55-75 years in a cohort sampled during active or convalescent COVID-19. Sequenced sample: peripheral blood. J is TRBJ2-7 and V is TRBV2, with TRBD2 identical over 10 bases. The chain's CDR3 is CASSNGLAAAYEQYF. The DNA for the CDR3 is TGTGCCAGCAGTAATGGACTAGCGGCGGCCTACGAGCAGTACTTC.